This passage covers 27 T cell receptor beta chains from one sample sequenced in a study of shared clonotypes between healthy human individuals. Assay used: immunoSEQ multiplex PCR; TCRdb lists only in-frame clones, some missing. In the table there are approximately 590,000 clones, around 95% of which are singletons. Terminally differentiated effector memory CD45RA+ cells were excluded from the naive CD8 cells, which were CD45RO-negative and positively selected for CCR7. The specimen sequenced was naive CD8+ T cells sorted from blood. The receptors shown here come from a woman in her thirties in good health.

This chain joins TRBV9 and TRBJ2-1; 16 nucleotides align to TRBD2. The germline gives CDR1 SGDLS, CDR2 YYNGEE. Unmatched junction bases numbered 6, after V lost 3 bases and J lost 15 bases. The CDR3 extends over 14 amino acids. CDR3 region: CASSGGTSGRARFF. The CDR3 bases are TGTGCCAGCAGCGGAGGGACTAGCGGGAGGGCGAGGTTCTTC. The variable domain in full, with the rest retrieved from reference TRBV9 and TRBJ2-1, is DSGVTQTPKHLITATGQRVTLRCSPRSGDLSVYWYQQSLDQGLQFLIQYYNGEERAKGNILERFSAQQFPDLHSELNLSSLELGDSALYFCASSGGTSGRARFFGPGTRLTVL.

This clone was found once. J is TRBJ1-1 and V is TRBV27; no reliable D call. CDR3 length: 17 amino acids. V lost 5 bases and J 6 bases, leaving 25 bases between the germline ends. Germline assignment: CDR1 MNHEY and CDR2 SMNVEV (reference sequence). The CDR3 bases are TGTGCCAGCAGTCACCCTCGGGCAGGAGGGTTGATCGCTGAAGCTTTCTTT. Residues: CASSHPRAGGLIAEAFF.

This chain joins TRBV15 and TRBJ1-5; TRBD1 is a possible D gene (6 bases). The V end lost 0 bases, the J end lost 8 bases, and 14 bases lay between the germline ends. There are 15 residues in the CDR3. CDR1 LNHNV and CDR2 YYDKDF come from the germline V gene (reference sequence). Here the CDR3 DNA reads TGTGCCACCAGCAGAGACCTGGGGGGCAGGGAGCCCCAGCATTTT. Translation gives CATSRDLGGREPQHF.

This clone was recorded once. The chain combines TRBV9 with TRBJ2-7; D is unresolved. Germline lookup yields CDR1 SGDLS and CDR2 YYNGEE. Trimming removed 3 bases at V and 6 bases at J, with 13 bases between. There are 13 residues in the CDR3. DNA for the CDR3: TGTGCCAGCAGCGCCTGGGCTTTCGGCGAGCAGTACTTC. Translated: CASSAWAFGEQYF.

V is TRBV2 and J is TRBJ2-2; D perhaps matches TRBD1 (6 bases). The CDR3 extends over 14 amino acids. The V and J ends lost 9 bases and 6 bases respectively, with 17 bases between them. Germline assignment: CDR1 SNHLY and CDR2 FYNNEI. CDR3 DNA sequence: TGTGCCAGTAGCTCAACAGGGTTGGCCGGGGAGCTGTTTTTT. This gives the protein CASSSTGLAGELFF.

The rearrangement uses TRBV15 and TRBJ2-7; D unresolved. In germline, CDR1 is LNHNV, CDR2 YYDKDF (reference sequence). The CDR3 is 12 amino acids. V lost 5 bases, J lost 5 bases, and 10 bases lay in between. The CDR3 DNA sequence: TGTGCCACCAGCGGGATTGGAAACGAGCAGTACTTC. Translating gives CATSGIGNEQYF.

The V gene is TRBV19, the J gene TRBJ2-1; no clear D. The germline V gene encodes CDR1 LNHDA and CDR2 SQIVND (reference sequence). V lost 5 bases to trimming and J lost 5 bases, with 16 bases between them. This CDR3 has 15 residues. The CDR3 sequence: CASSDDSRWHNEQFF. The CDR3 bases are TGTGCCAGTAGTGATGACTCCCGGTGGCACAATGAGCAGTTCTTC.

This chain uses TRBV10-1 with TRBJ2-5; TRBD1 matches at 7 bases. The better agreement between TRBJ2-7 and the DNA end casts doubt on the J call. CDR1 is WNHNN and CDR2 is SYGVQD in the germline V gene (reference sequence). The CDR3 is 16 amino acids. The CDR3 DNA reads as TGCGCCAGCACTGGTTTACCGGGACAGTCGGTCCACGAGCAGTACTTC. It encodes CASTGLPGQSVHEQYF.

In this sample, this clone turned up once. This chain uses TRBV28 with TRBJ2-1; D might be TRBD1 (6 bases). Germline CDR1 and CDR2: MDHEN and SYDVKM. There are 12 residues in the CDR3. The V gene lost 5 bases and the J gene lost 7 bases, with 9 bases spanning the gap. As DNA, the CDR3 is TGTGCCAGCAGTGGAACAGGGAATGAGCAGTTCTTC. Translated, it gives CASSGTGNEQFF.

The rearrangement joins TRBV11-3 to TRBJ2-7, with D perhaps matching TRBD1 (6 bases). V was cut by 3 bases and J by 1 base, with 7 bases left in between. Germline V gene sequence: CDR1 SGHNT, CDR2 YENEEA. This CDR3 contains 13 residues. The CDR3 sequence: CASSFQGSYEQYF. CDR3 DNA: TGTGCCAGCAGCTTTCAGGGGTCCTACGAGCAGTACTTC.

The chain joins TRBV7-9 to TRBJ2-3; 7 nucleotides agree with TRBD1. CDR3 length equals 16 residues. The junction had 12 bases not matched to a gene; V was cut back by 5 bases and J by 4 bases. Looked up from germline, CDR1 is SEHNR and CDR2 is FQNEAQ (reference sequence). Written as DNA, the CDR3 is TGTGCCAGCAGCACAAACAGGGGATTTCGGGCAGATACGCAGTATTTT. It specifies CASSTNRGFRADTQYF. The whole variable domain, remainder taken from reference TRBV7-9 and TRBJ2-3, is DTGVSQNPRHKITKRGQNVTFRCDPISEHNRLYWYRQTLGQGPEFLTYFQNEAQLEKSRLLSDRFSAERPKGSFSTLEIQRTEQGDSAMYLCASSTNRGFRADTQYFGPGTRLTVL.

DNA for the CDR3: TGTGCCAGCAGTTTATTCTCCCCTGACAGGGGAGCCTACGAGCAGTACTTC. It specifies CASSLFSPDRGAYEQYF. The J gene is TRBJ2-7, the V gene TRBV27; the match to TRBD1 covers 8 bases. Trimming cost V 1 base and J 2 bases; bases outside gene matches: 10. Germline V gene sequence: CDR1 MNHEY, CDR2 SMNVEV (reference sequence). This CDR3 comprises 17 residues.

The chain combines TRBV5-1 with TRBJ2-7; a weak D match, TRBD1 (7 bases). Trimming stripped 2 bases from V and 2 bases from J, with 14 bases between. The CDR3 length is 15 residues. Germline-derived CDR1 and CDR2 are SGHRS and YFSETQ. The CDR3 reads CASSLGGTAAYEQYF. In DNA, the CDR3 is TGCGCCAGCAGCTTAGGCGGGACAGCCGCCTACGAGCAGTACTTC.

The rearrangement joins TRBV5-4 to TRBJ2-1, with TRBD1 identical over 9 bases. Germline V CDR1 and CDR2: SGHNT, YYREEE (reference sequence). There are 14 residues in the CDR3. With 5 bases clipped from V and 6 bases from J, the junction kept 6 bases outside the gene matches. CDR3: CASRAGQGANEQFF. Written as DNA, the CDR3 is TGTGCCAGCAGAGCGGGACAGGGAGCCAATGAGCAGTTCTTC.

V and J are TRBV5-6 and TRBJ1-4; D is uncertain. CDR1 is SGHDT, CDR2 YYEEEE, per germline. The germline V and J ends were trimmed by 4 bases and 5 bases, with 18 bases remaining between them. The CDR3 consists of 16 residues. The chain's CDR3 is CASSEEGGSRNEKLFF. The CDR3 coding sequence is TGTGCCAGCAGCGAGGAAGGTGGCAGCAGAAATGAAAAACTGTTTTTT.

DNA for the CDR3: TGTGCCAGCAGTTTATCGGTCAAGGGGCCGAGCGAGCAGTACTTC. Protein product: CASSLSVKGPSEQYF. The chain recombines TRBV27 with TRBJ2-7; the D gene is possibly TRBD1 (5 bases). V shed 0 bases and J shed 6 bases, with 15 bases lying between them. Germline V gene lookup returns CDR1 MNHEY and CDR2 SMNVEV (reference sequence). This CDR3 is 15 amino acids long.

The rearrangement links TRBV6-1 to TRBJ1-5; D gene uncertain. The germline V gene has CDR1 MNHNS and CDR2 SASEGT. Trimming removed 3 bases at V and 4 bases at J, with 10 bases between. The CDR3 runs 14 residues. CDR3 DNA sequence: TGTGCCAGCAGTGATGGATGGGAAAATCAGCCCCAGCATTTT. This codes for CASSDGWENQPQHF.

V is TRBV15 and J is TRBJ2-1; a possible D gene is TRBD1 (6 bases). This CDR3 contains 16 residues. Per the germline V gene, CDR1 is LNHNV and CDR2 is YYDKDF (reference sequence). V was cut by 4 bases and J by 5 bases, with 18 bases left in between. In DNA, the CDR3 is TGTGCCACCAGCACTTCTCCGGGACATCGCAACAATGAGCAGTTCTTC. Protein sequence: CATSTSPGHRNNEQFF.

V and J are TRBV5-1 and TRBJ2-1; no clear D. The germline V gene encodes CDR1 SGHRS and CDR2 YFSETQ. Deletions cut 3 bases from V and 0 bases from J, with 13 bases between. CDR3 length equals 16 residues. The CDR3 loop reads CASSSPRVGSYNEQFF. CDR3 in DNA: TGCGCCAGCAGCTCCCCCCGGGTAGGCTCCTACAATGAGCAGTTCTTC. The entire variable domain, with the rest obtained from reference TRBV5-1 and TRBJ2-1, is as follows: KAGVTQTPRYLIKTRGQQVTLSCSPISGHRSVSWYQQTPGQGLQFLFEYFSETQRNKGNFPGRFSGRQFSNSRSEMNVSTLELGDSALYLCASSSPRVGSYNEQFFGPGTRLTVL.

The chain couples TRBV5-4 to TRBJ1-4; no reliable D call. This CDR3 comprises 12 residues. V lost 4 bases to trimming and J lost 6 bases, with 7 bases between them. CDR1 and CDR2 (germline): SGHNT, YYREEE (reference sequence). CDR3 residues: CASSVQHEKLFF. As DNA, the CDR3 is TGTGCCAGCAGCGTGCAACATGAAAAACTGTTTTTT.

The chain carries TRBV23-1 and TRBJ2-1; TRBD1 agrees at 9 bases. TRBV23-1 is noted as an ORF with a role that remains uncertain. V shed 10 bases and J 7 bases; nucleotides not matched to a gene: 26. This CDR3 is built from 19 residues. The CDR3 DNA reads as TGCGCCAACCACCCCGTTCAACCACACGGGACAGGGTTGGGGAATGAGCAGTTCTTC. The encoded protein is CANHPVQPHGTGLGNEQFF.

The rearrangement joins TRBV6-6 to TRBJ2-7; possibly TRBD2 for D (5 bases). V lost 5 bases to trimming and J lost 4 bases, with 15 bases between them. The CDR3 is made up of 14 amino acids. Germline V gene sequence: CDR1 MNHNY, CDR2 SVGAGI (reference sequence). CDR3 sequence reads: CASSNNQRGYEQYF. The CDR3 region has the DNA TGTGCCAGCAGTAACAACCAGCGCGGGTACGAGCAGTACTTC.

The gene calls are TRBV7-6 and TRBJ2-7; TRBD2 matches 10 bases. The V gene's germline CDR1 is SGHVS and CDR2 FNYEAQ. The CDR3 totals 15 residues. Trimming removed 4 bases from V and 4 bases from J; junction bases left unmatched: 7. Here the CDR3 reads CASSYLAGGTYEQYF. In DNA form, the CDR3 reads TGTGCCAGCAGCTATTTAGCGGGAGGCACGTACGAGCAGTACTTC.

The rearrangement links TRBV4-1 to TRBJ2-2; D is ambiguous. CDR3 size: 13 residues. The germline V gene has CDR1 MGHRA and CDR2 YSYEKL. V lost 1 base and J lost 6, with 6 bases in between. In DNA form, the CDR3 reads TGCGCCAGCAGCCAAGTTGGGGCCGGGGAGCTGTTTTTT. It yields the protein CASSQVGAGELFF.

The rearrangement links TRBV13 to TRBJ2-7; maybe TRBD1 (7 bases). Germline V gene lookup returns CDR1 PRHDT and CDR2 FYEKMQ (reference sequence). The V gene lost 1 base and the J gene lost 2 bases, with 18 bases spanning the gap. The CDR3 has 17 residues. CDR3 protein: CASSLEGGDRDAYEQYF. The CDR3 DNA sequence: TGTGCCAGCAGCTTAGAAGGAGGGGACAGAGATGCCTACGAGCAGTACTTC.

With regard to this clone: The junction shows a germline mismatch at one end, possibly a read error. The sample has other DNA sequences that encode this CDR3 too. This chain connects TRBV11-2 to TRBJ2-7, with D unresolved. Germline CDR1 reads SGHAT; CDR2 reads FQNNGV. This CDR3 is 12 amino acids long. CDR3 nucleotide sequence: TGTGCCAGCAGTTTAGCTGGGGACGAGCAGTACTTC. Protein product: CASSLAGDEQYF.

Comment on this clone: Other DNA sequences in this specimen translate into the identical CDR3. V and J are TRBV5-6 and TRBJ2-2; D remains unclear. CDR3 length: 11 amino acids. V was shortened by 2 bases and J by 6 bases, with 2 bases between the two germline ends. Germline V gives CDR1 SGHDT, CDR2 YYEEEE. The CDR3 coding sequence is TGTGCCAGCAGCTTCTCCGGGGAGCTGTTTTTT. Amino acid sequence: CASSFSGELFF.